A single sample gave rise to the 2 T cell receptor beta chains below, sequenced in a study of relationships among human T cell subsets. From mRNA, alpha and beta CDR3 regions were amplified using semiquantitative ARM-PCR. Exponential amplification used communal superprimers after tagged nested gene-specific primers in ARM-PCR. TCRdb re-analysed the multiplex PCR reads in MiXCR, keeping a single row per CDR3 protein. This sample yields approximately 15,000 distinct CDR3 sequences, of which over 50% are seen a single time; approximately 2.3% belongs to the top ten. Anti-CD25 beads selected CD4+CD25+ regulatory T cells from positively selected CD4+ cells. The sequenced material came from Tregs sorted from blood. The receptors were gathered from a man in his forties or fifties in good health.

The sample holds a few counts of this clonotype. V usage is TRBV7-3 and J usage is TRBJ1-2; D unresolved. Germline loops: CDR1 SGHTA, CDR2 FQGTGA. Trimming left V 1 base short and J 8 bases short, with 11 bases between. The CDR3 contains 13 residues. The CDR3 is CASSLIGSRGYTF. The CDR3 coding sequence is TGTGCCAGCAGCTTAATCGGCTCGAGAGGCTACACCTTC.

The chain carries TRBV29-1 and TRBJ2-5, with D unclear. Per the germline V gene, CDR1 is SQVTM and CDR2 is ANQGSEA. CDR3 length: 15 residues. Trimming stripped 5 bases from V and 1 base from J, with 17 bases between. Here the CDR3 DNA reads TGCAGCGTTTTCGGCCTGAGGCAGGTCCAAGAGACCCAGTACTTC. Amino acids: CSVFGLRQVQETQYF.